This TCR beta chain was retrieved from a study of OX40 agonist ivuxolimab in advanced cancers. For context, the study as a whole: Ivuxolimab was a fully human IgG2 agonistic monoclonal antibody targeting the costimulatory receptor OX40 (CD134). Intravenous ivuxolimab was administered to patients every 2 weeks at six dose levels: 0.01, 0.1, 0.3, 1.5, 3 and 10 mg/kg. Of the roughly 51 dose-escalation patients, hepatocellular carcinoma was present in about 20, melanoma in some 15, renal cell carcinoma in 9 and head and neck cancer in 9. In the dose-escalation cohort, approximately 83% of patients were male, and the mean age was 60 years with a range of roughly 20 to 79. Patients were allowed to have had prior anti-PD-1, anti-PD-L1 or anti-CTLA-4 therapy, and approximately 43% of the dose-escalation patients had previously received checkpoint inhibitors. Three dose-escalation patients achieved partial responses, one with hepatocellular carcinoma and two with cutaneous melanoma. Peripheral TCRbeta sequencing was intended to test whether TCR sequence diversity was altered and clonal T-cell expansion was caused by ivuxolimab. The paper reports the monotherapy dose-escalation portion (N of about 52 patients) of the phase I ivuxolimab trial. What the work shows at the level of the full study, not this receptor alone: Low levels of normalized T-cell clonal expansion were also seen in some patients who did not respond. In the 0.1-3.0 mg/kg groups, partial responders had among the lowest normalized peripheral clonal expansion, particularly in CD8+ T cells. After ivuxolimab, more expanded clones were found on average in CD8+ T cells than in CD4+ T cells. Which antigens the clonally expanded peripheral T cells were specific for was not determined. At doses of 0.1 to 3.0 mg/kg, clonal expansion of both CD4+ and CD8+ T cells in blood was seen between baseline and week 6.

From a lookup of the germline V gene, CDR1 and CDR2 are SNHLY and FYNNEI. For this chain, trimming is 8 bases at the V end and 0 bases at the J end, and the number of junction bases without a gene match is 6. The cysteine opens and the phenylalanine closes a CDR3 of 14 amino acids. The sequence is cut down to CDR3 DNA, 42 bases in frame from base 1. The table lists this clone with a count of one. There is no known antigen for this receptor. No much larger clone is present one base from it, and per-base qualities are unavailable. The trial excluded patients who had a history of autoimmune disease or were on systemic immunosuppression. Peripheral blood for TCR sequencing was drawn from every dose cohort at baseline, at cycle 4 day 1 and at cycle 7 day 1. Samples were obtained from an open-label, multicenter, first-in-human phase I dose-escalation trial of ivuxolimab. Adults with locally advanced or metastatic melanoma, renal cell, hepatocellular, or head and neck squamous cell carcinoma were enrolled in the trial. Before TCR sequencing, CD4+ and CD8+ T cells were separately sorted from peripheral blood.

For sequencing of the TCRbeta CDR3 region, genomic DNA was extracted from the sorted cells. TCRbeta CDR3 regions were sequenced using the immunoSEQ Assay. What TCRdb holds here is the immuneACCESS table cut down to in-frame rearrangements. Part of the clones is not present; checked against another copy, under half of the missing clones reflect an unresolved V gene, and the others are unexplained. Present in this sample are about 34,000 clones, 65% to 80% of which were seen just once. Clones ranked in the top ten supply about a tenth of the sample. The sequences come from CD4+ or CD8+ T cells sorted from blood, collected in a trial of the OX40 agonist ivuxolimab. This sequence originates from an adult with an advanced solid tumor such as melanoma, head and neck, liver or kidney cancer. The sequence is built from TRBV2 and TRBJ2-5; TRBD2 fits 7 bases in the junction. The sequence in DNA is TGTGCCAGCGGGGGGGGAGGGTACCAAGAGACCCAGTACTTC. Its coded protein is CASGGGGYQETQYF.